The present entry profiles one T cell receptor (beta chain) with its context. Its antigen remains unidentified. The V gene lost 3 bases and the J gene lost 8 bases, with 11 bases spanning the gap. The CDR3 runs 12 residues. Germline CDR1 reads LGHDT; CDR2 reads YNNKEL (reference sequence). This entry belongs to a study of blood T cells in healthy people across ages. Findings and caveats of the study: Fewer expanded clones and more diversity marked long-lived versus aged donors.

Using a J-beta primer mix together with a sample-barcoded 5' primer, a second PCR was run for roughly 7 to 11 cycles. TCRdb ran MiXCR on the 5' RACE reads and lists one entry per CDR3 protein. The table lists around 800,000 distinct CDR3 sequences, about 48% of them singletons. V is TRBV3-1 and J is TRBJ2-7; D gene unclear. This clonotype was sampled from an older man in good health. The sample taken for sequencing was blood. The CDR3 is CASSQPGGKQYF. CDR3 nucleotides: TGTGCCAGCAGCCAGCCCGGTGGGAAGCAGTACTTC.